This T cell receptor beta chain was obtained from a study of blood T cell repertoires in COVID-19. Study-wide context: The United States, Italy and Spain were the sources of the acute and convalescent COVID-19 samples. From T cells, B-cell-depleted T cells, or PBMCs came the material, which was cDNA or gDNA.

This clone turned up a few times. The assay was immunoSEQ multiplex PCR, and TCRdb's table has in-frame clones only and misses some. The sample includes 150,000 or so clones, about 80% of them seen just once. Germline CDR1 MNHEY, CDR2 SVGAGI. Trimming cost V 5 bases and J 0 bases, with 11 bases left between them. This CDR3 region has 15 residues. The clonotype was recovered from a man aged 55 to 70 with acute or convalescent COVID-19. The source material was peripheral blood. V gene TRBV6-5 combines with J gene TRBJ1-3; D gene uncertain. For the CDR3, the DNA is TGTGCCAGCAGTCCTGAGACACGCTCTGGAAACACCATATATTTT. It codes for CASSPETRSGNTIYF.